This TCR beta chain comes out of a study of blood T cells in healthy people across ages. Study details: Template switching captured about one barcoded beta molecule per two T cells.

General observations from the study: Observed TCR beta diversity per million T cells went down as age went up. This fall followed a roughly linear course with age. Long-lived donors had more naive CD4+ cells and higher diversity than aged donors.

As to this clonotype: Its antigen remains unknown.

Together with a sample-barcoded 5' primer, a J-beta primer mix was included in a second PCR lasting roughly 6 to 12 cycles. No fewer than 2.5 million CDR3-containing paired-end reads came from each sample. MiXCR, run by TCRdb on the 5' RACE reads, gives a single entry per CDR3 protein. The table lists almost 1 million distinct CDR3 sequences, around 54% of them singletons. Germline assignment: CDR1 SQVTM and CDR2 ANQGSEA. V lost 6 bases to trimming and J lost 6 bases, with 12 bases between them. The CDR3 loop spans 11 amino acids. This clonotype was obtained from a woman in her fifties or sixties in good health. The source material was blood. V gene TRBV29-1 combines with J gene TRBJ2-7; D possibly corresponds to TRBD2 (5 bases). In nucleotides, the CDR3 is TGCAGCGTGCAAACGGGGTTCGAGCAGTACTTC. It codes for CSVQTGFEQYF.